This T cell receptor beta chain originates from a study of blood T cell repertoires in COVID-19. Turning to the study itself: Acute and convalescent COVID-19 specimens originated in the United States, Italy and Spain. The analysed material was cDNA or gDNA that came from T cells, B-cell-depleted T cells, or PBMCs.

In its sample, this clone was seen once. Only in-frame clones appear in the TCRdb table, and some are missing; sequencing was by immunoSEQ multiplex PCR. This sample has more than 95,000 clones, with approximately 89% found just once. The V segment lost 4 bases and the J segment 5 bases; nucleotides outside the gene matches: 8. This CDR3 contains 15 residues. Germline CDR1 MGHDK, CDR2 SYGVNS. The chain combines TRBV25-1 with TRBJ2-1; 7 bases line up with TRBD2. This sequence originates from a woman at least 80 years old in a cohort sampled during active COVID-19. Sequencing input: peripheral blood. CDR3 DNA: TGTGCCAGCAGTGTAGGGCTAGCGGCCAACAATGAGCAGTTCTTC. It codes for CASSVGLAANNEQFF.